This T cell receptor (beta chain) derives from a study of T cell repertoires in cytomegalovirus infection. CDR1 DFQATT and CDR2 SNEGSKA come from the germline V gene (reference sequence). CDR3 size: 15 residues. The V and J ends lost 3 bases and 0 bases respectively, with 12 bases between them. TCRdb itself ran the reads through MiXCR, one entry per CDR3 protein. Of hundreds of thousands of distinct CDR3 sequences listed, roughly a third are singletons. Note on this clonotype: The target antigen is unknown.

The chain links TRBV20-1 to TRBJ2-1, with D perhaps matching TRBD2 (6 bases). The sample in question was cultured PBMCs, obtained from culture after CMV antigen stimulation. This TCR was recovered from a human donor in good health (CMV status not recorded). Some clones in this sample may be carry-over from other donors' samples. The CDR3 protein is CSARLGGSSYNEQFF. DNA of the CDR3: TGCAGTGCTAGGCTGGGGGGTAGCTCCTACAATGAGCAGTTCTTC.